This T cell receptor (beta chain) appears in the sequencing data of a study of blood T cell repertoires in COVID-19. About the study: PBMCs, B-cell-depleted T cells, or T cells were the source of the cDNA or gDNA that made up the material.

Assay used: immunoSEQ multiplex PCR; TCRdb lists only in-frame clones, some missing. Here the sample spans more than 50,000 clones, around 86% being singletons. V was trimmed by 0 bases and J by 10 bases, leaving 16 bases between them. CDR1 is MGHRA, CDR2 YSYEKL, per germline. The CDR3 is made up of 16 amino acids. The V gene is TRBV4-1, the J gene TRBJ1-6, with D possibly being TRBD1 (6 bases). The TCR was taken from a woman aged 55-70 years with acute or convalescent COVID-19. Sequenced sample: peripheral blood. The CDR3 bases are TGCGCCAGCAGCCAAGACGGTACAGGGTATGACTCACCCCTCCACTTT. It codes for CASSQDGTGYDSPLHF.